These 14 T cell receptor beta chains originate from one sample sequenced in a study of CD8 T cells in Susac syndrome. Reverse transcription of roughly 0.5 to 1 ug RNA used random hexamers. Using its own MiXCR run on the immunoSEQ multiplex PCR reads, TCRdb lists one record per CDR3 protein. The table lists just over 150,000 distinct CDR3 sequences, 95% of them singletons, with about 0.16% in the top ten. The specimen was CD4+ T cells from PBMCs. The receptors come from a human donor with Susac syndrome.

The gene calls are TRBV4-1 and TRBJ2-3, with D unclear. This CDR3 is built from 17 residues. Looked up from germline, CDR1 is MGHRA and CDR2 is YSYEKL. Deletions cut 5 bases from V and 0 bases from J, with 18 bases between. DNA of the CDR3: TGCGCCAGCAGCGCTACGTATAAGCAGGCCAGCACAGATACGCAGTATTTT. Translation: CASSATYKQASTDTQYF.

The chain joins TRBV29-1 to TRBJ1-1; D gene ambiguous. This CDR3 has 13 residues. Deletions cut 4 bases from V and 3 bases from J, with 12 bases between. From germline, CDR1 is SQVTM and CDR2 ANQGSEA. CDR3 amino acids: CSVGAKRDTEAFF. The CDR3 DNA is TGCAGCGTTGGAGCCAAAAGGGACACTGAAGCTTTCTTT.

This clonotype has a handful of counts. The genes are TRBV7-2 and TRBJ2-5; D tentatively reads TRBD1 or TRBD2 (6 bases each). The CDR3 length is 13 residues. Germline loops: CDR1 SGHTA, CDR2 FQGNSA. The V end lost 6 bases, the J end lost 2 bases, and 10 bases lay between the germline ends. CDR3 protein: CASSQGRQETQYF. The CDR3 DNA reads as TGTGCCAGCAGTCAGGGGAGGCAAGAGACCCAGTACTTC.

V and J are TRBV20-1 and TRBJ2-5; 9 bases map to TRBD2. The V segment lost 1 base and the J segment 5 bases; nucleotides outside the gene matches: 14. Germline V gene lookup returns CDR1 DFQATT and CDR2 SNEGSKA (reference sequence). The CDR3 totals 17 residues. The CDR3 protein is CSARAAVRGGFGETQYF. The CDR3 DNA reads as TGCAGTGCTAGAGCTGCTGTGCGGGGGGGTTTCGGGGAGACCCAGTACTTC.

V and J are TRBV7-9 and TRBJ2-2, with 8 bases that match TRBD2. The germline gives CDR1 SEHNR, CDR2 FQNEAQ (reference sequence). This CDR3 comprises 13 residues. J was trimmed by 6 bases and V by 5 bases; bases with no gene match: 2. The CDR3 loop is CASSREGPGELFF. The CDR3, as DNA: TGTGCCAGCAGCCGGGAGGGGCCCGGGGAGCTGTTTTTT. The full variable domain, in which reference TRBV7-9 and TRBJ2-2 provide the parts outside the CDR3, is DTGVSQNPRHKITKRGQNVTFRCDPISEHNRLYWYRQTLGQGPEFLTYFQNEAQLEKSRLLSDRFSAERPKGSFSTLEIQRTEQGDSAMYLCASSREGPGELFFGEGSRLTVL.

This clonotype was observed a single time. This chain links TRBV20-1 with TRBJ2-1; TRBD2 might be the D (6 bases). This CDR3 spans 16 amino acids. Trimming removed 0 bases at V and 7 bases at J, with 19 bases between. CDR1 and CDR2 from the germline V gene are DFQATT and SNEGSKA (reference sequence). CDR3 coding DNA: TGCAGTGCTAGAGATTCTCGGAGTAGCGGCGGTAATGAGCAGTTCTTC. Its protein product is CSARDSRSSGGNEQFF.

This clonotype was detected only once. The rearrangement uses TRBV5-1 and TRBJ1-1; unclear D gene. This CDR3 has 15 residues. CDR1 is SGHRS, CDR2 YFSETQ, per germline. The V end was cut by 0 bases, the J end by 4 bases, with 13 bases between. CDR3 loop: CASSLDQGLGTEAFF. DNA for the CDR3: TGCGCCAGCAGCTTGGATCAAGGGTTAGGCACTGAAGCTTTCTTT.

This clonotype has only one observation. This sequence joins TRBV29-1 and TRBJ1-2, with D possibly TRBD1 on 5 matching bases. The CDR3 covers 13 residues. Trimming left V 6 bases short and J 3 bases short, with 14 bases between. Germline CDR1 and CDR2: SQVTM and ANQGSEA. The CDR3 here is CSVETTAHYGYTF. The CDR3 DNA reads TGCAGCGTCGAGACGACAGCCCACTATGGCTACACCTTC.

This chain connects TRBV11-2 to TRBJ2-2, with 8 bases fitting TRBD1. The trim removed 0 bases at V and 6 bases at J, leaving 0 bases unmatched. The CDR3 is 14 amino acids. Germline V gives CDR1 SGHAT, CDR2 FQNNGV. CDR3 DNA: TGTGCCAGCAGCTTAGAACAGGGGGCCGGGGAGCTGTTTTTT. It specifies CASSLEQGAGELFF.

CDR3 sequence (DNA): TGCAGTGCGAGGGCAGGGATTGGAATGAACACTGAAGCTTTCTTT. Amino acid sequence: CSARAGIGMNTEAFF. The chain combines TRBV20-1 with TRBJ1-1; a possible D gene is TRBD1 (5 bases). V lost 6 bases, J lost 0 bases, and 17 bases lay in between. Germline V gives CDR1 DFQATT, CDR2 SNEGSKA (reference sequence). The CDR3 consists of 15 residues.

The chain uses TRBV15 and TRBJ2-3, with TRBD1 as a possible D gene (5 bases). V lost 3 bases to trimming and J lost 3 bases, with 13 bases between them. Looked up from germline, CDR1 is LNHNV and CDR2 is YYDKDF (reference sequence). This CDR3 is 15 amino acids long. The CDR3 coding sequence is TGTGCCACCAGCAGCTTCAGGGTTCGGACAGATACGCAGTATTTT. Translated, it gives CATSSFRVRTDTQYF.

This clonotype came up once. This chain links TRBV4-3 with TRBJ1-1, with D uncertain. V lost 1 base to trimming and J lost 1 base, with 7 bases between them. The CDR3 extends over 14 amino acids. Looked up from germline, CDR1 is LGHNA and CDR2 is YSLEER. CDR3: CASSQVKGNTEAFF. CDR3 sequence (DNA): TGCGCCAGCAGCCAAGTCAAGGGGAACACTGAAGCTTTCTTT.

The rearrangement uses TRBV9 and TRBJ2-5, with TRBD1 matching over 11 bases. In germline, CDR1 is SGDLS, CDR2 YYNGEE. The CDR3 spans 15 residues. Trimming cost V 7 bases and J 2 bases; bases outside gene matches: 7. This CDR3 is CASGQGADLQETQYF. As DNA, the CDR3 is TGTGCCAGCGGACAGGGGGCCGATTTGCAAGAGACCCAGTACTTC.

The V gene is TRBV29-1, the J gene TRBJ1-3; tentatively, D is TRBD1 (6 bases). This CDR3 comprises 13 residues. The V gene's germline CDR1 is SQVTM and CDR2 ANQGSEA. Trimming pared 7 bases from V and 0 bases from J, leaving 10 bases between. The CDR3 region is CSGTDNSGNTIYF. CDR3 coding DNA: TGCAGCGGGACAGATAACTCTGGAAACACCATATATTTT.